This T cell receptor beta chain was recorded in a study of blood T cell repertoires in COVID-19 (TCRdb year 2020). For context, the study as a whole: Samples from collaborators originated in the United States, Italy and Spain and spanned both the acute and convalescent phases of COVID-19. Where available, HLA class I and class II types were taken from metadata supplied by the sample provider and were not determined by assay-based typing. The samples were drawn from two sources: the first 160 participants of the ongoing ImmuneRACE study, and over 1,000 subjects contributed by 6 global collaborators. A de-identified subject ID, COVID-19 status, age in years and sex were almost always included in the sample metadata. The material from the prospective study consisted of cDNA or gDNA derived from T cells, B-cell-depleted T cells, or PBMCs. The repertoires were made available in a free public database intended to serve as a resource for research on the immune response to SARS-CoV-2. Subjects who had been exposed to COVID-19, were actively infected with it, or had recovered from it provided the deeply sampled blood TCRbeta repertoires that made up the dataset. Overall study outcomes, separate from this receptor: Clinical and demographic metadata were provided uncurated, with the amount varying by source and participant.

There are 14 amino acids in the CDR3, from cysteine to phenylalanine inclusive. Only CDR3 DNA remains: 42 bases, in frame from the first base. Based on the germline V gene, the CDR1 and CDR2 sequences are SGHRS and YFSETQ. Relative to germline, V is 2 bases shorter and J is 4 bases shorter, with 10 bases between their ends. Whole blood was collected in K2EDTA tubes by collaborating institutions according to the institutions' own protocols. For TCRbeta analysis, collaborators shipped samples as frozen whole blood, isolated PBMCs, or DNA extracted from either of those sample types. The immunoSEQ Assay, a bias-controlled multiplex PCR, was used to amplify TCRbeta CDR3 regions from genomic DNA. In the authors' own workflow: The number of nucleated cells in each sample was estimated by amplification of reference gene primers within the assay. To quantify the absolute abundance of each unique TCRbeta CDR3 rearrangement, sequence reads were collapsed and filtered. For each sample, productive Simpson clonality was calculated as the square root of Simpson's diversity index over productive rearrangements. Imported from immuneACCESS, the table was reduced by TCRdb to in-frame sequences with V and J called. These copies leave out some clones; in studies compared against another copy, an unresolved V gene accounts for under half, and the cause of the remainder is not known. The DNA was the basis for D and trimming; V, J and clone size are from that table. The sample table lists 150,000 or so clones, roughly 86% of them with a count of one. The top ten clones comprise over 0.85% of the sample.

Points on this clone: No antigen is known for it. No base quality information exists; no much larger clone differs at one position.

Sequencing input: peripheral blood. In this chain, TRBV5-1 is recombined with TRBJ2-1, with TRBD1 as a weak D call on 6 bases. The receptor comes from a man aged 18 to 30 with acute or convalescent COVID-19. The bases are TGCGCCAGCAGCTTTGGACAGATTTACAATGAGCAGTTCTTC. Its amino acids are CASSFGQIYNEQFF. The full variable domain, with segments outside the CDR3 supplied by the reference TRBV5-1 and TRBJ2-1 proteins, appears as KAGVTQTPRYLIKTRGQQVTLSCSPISGHRSVSWYQQTPGQGLQFLFEYFSETQRNKGNFPGRFSGRQFSNSRSEMNVSTLELGDSALYLCASSFGQIYNEQFFGPGTRLTVL.